Shown below are 26 T cell receptor beta chains from a single sample sequenced in a study of shared clonotypes between healthy human individuals. Using immunoSEQ multiplex PCR, the repertoire was profiled, and TCRdb retains in-frame clones only, with some absent. The sample lists roughly 1 million clones, 65% to 75% occurring once. The sample comprised memory CD4+ T cells sorted from blood. Subset specified: CD45RA-negative fraction. These receptors all come from a young man in good health.

The V gene is TRBV11-2, the J gene TRBJ1-4; no firm D call. Germline CDR1 is SGHAT and CDR2 is FQNNGV. CDR3 length: 13 residues. Trimming cost V 1 base and J 5 bases, with 5 bases left between them. Written as DNA, the CDR3 is TGTGCCAGCAGCTTAGGCCCAAATGAAAAACTGTTTTTT. This gives the protein CASSLGPNEKLFF.

In DNA form, the CDR3 reads TGTGCCAGCAGTTCTAGCGGGAAGAACACCGGGGAGCTGTTTTTT. This codes for CASSSSGKNTGELFF. The chain recombines TRBV7-8 with TRBJ2-2, with 9 bases lining up with TRBD2. J lost 1 base, V lost 6 bases, and 3 bases had no gene match. This CDR3 has 15 amino acids. CDR1 is SGHVS, CDR2 FQNEAQ, per germline.

The chain recombines TRBV11-2 with TRBJ2-1, with 12 bases lining up with TRBD2. The V gene's germline CDR1 is SGHAT and CDR2 FQNNGV. The CDR3 is 19 residues long. V lost 5 bases to trimming and J lost 0 bases; unmatched junction nucleotides: 11. DNA for the CDR3: TGTGCCAGCAGCCTGGGAACTAGCGGGGGGAACCTCTCCTACAATGAGCAGTTCTTC. This sequence encodes CASSLGTSGGNLSYNEQFF.

Details on this clone: A much bigger clone sits one base away, suggesting this may be a read error. Other nucleotide sequences from this sample produce the same CDR3. This sequence joins TRBV28 and TRBJ1-1, with D hard to call. CDR1 is MDHEN and CDR2 is SYDVKM in the germline V gene. The length of the CDR3 is 11 residues. V lost 8 bases and J lost 0, with 4 bases in between. DNA for the CDR3: TGTGCCAGCCGGATGAACACTGAAGCTTTCTTT. It is translated as CASRMNTEAFF.

The V call is TRBV28, the J call TRBJ2-7; D not resolved. The germline gives CDR1 MDHEN, CDR2 SYDVKM. V shed 2 bases and J shed 2 bases, with 10 bases lying between them. This CDR3 is 14 amino acids long. CDR3 in DNA: TGTGCCAGCAGTTTAATTGACAAGGCCTACGAGCAGTACTTC. It specifies CASSLIDKAYEQYF.

About this clone: The same CDR3 can be traced to other DNA sequences in this sample. The V and J genes are TRBV28 and TRBJ2-7; D not resolved. Germline V gene data show CDR1 as MDHEN and CDR2 as SYDVKM. Trimming shortened V by 2 bases and J by 3 bases, and 2 bases separated the two germline ends. The CDR3 is 11 residues long. DNA for the CDR3: TGTGCCAGCAGTTTACGCTACGAGCAGTACTTC. It yields the protein CASSLRYEQYF. The variable domain in full, with the rest retrieved from reference TRBV28 and TRBJ2-7, is DVKVTQSSRYLVKRTGEKVFLECVQDMDHENMFWYRQDPGLGLRLIYFSYDVKMKEKGDIPEGYSVSREKKERFSLILESASTNQTSMYLCASSLRYEQYFGPGTRLTVT.

Regarding this clone: The same CDR3 can be traced to other DNA sequences in this sample. The gene calls are TRBV6-6 and TRBJ1-1; TRBD1 is a possible D gene (6 bases). This CDR3 contains 12 residues. Germline CDR1 is MNHNY and CDR2 is SVGAGI (reference sequence). Trimming removed 5 bases at V and 11 bases at J, with 15 bases between. The CDR3 is CASSQGGAQAFF. The CDR3 DNA reads TGTGCCAGCAGTCAAGGGGGGGCTCAGGCTTTCTTT.

V is TRBV19 and J is TRBJ1-6; TRBD1 agrees at 8 bases. The germline V gene encodes CDR1 LNHDA and CDR2 SQIVND (reference sequence). CDR3 size: 15 residues. V trimming: 4 bases; J trimming: 9 bases; junction bases outside the gene matches: 8. CDR3 protein: CASSTAEDRASPLHF. The CDR3 DNA reads as TGTGCCAGTAGTACCGCCGAGGACAGGGCTTCACCCCTCCACTTT.

This chain uses TRBV5-1 with TRBJ2-1, with a possible D match to TRBD2 (5 bases). Germline loops: CDR1 SGHRS, CDR2 YFSETQ. Trimming removed 0 bases at V and 0 bases at J, with 7 bases between. CDR3 length equals 15 residues. The CDR3 protein is CASSLVRDSYNEQFF. DNA of the CDR3: TGCGCCAGCAGCTTGGTCCGGGACTCCTACAATGAGCAGTTCTTC.

The chain uses TRBV11-3 and TRBJ2-1; unclear D gene. The germline gives CDR1 SGHNT, CDR2 YENEEA. With 3 bases removed from V and 3 bases from J, the gap between germline ends came to 12 bases. The CDR3 contains 15 residues. The CDR3 DNA is TGTGCCAGCAGCTTGTCCGTCGGGTACTACAATGAGCAGTTCTTC. Encoded protein: CASSLSVGYYNEQFF.

The genes are TRBV10-3 and TRBJ1-6; TRBD1 aligns across 7 bases. Per the germline V gene, CDR1 is ENHRY and CDR2 is SYGVKD. This CDR3 is 14 amino acids long. Unmatched junction bases numbered 10, after V lost 11 bases and J lost 6 bases. CDR3 in DNA: TGTGCCGGGCAGCGGGACAGCTCTAATTCACCCCTCCACTTT. Translation: CAGQRDSSNSPLHF.

The chain joins TRBV2 to TRBJ1-1; TRBD1 aligns across 8 bases. This CDR3 has 15 residues. J was trimmed by 1 base and V by 6 bases; bases with no gene match: 7. Germline CDR1 is SNHLY and CDR2 is FYNNEI. The CDR3 protein is CASRLEQGENTEAFF. In nucleotides, the CDR3 is TGTGCCAGCAGGCTCGAACAGGGGGAGAACACTGAAGCTTTCTTT.

DNA for the CDR3: TGTGCCAGCAGTTTTGAAAGGGGCACCGGGGAGCTGTTTTTT. It specifies CASSFERGTGELFF. V and J are TRBV27 and TRBJ2-2; D might be TRBD1 (5 bases). The CDR3 length is 14 residues. CDR1 and CDR2 from the germline V gene are MNHEY and SMNVEV (reference sequence). V was shortened by 3 bases and J by 4 bases, with 9 bases between the two germline ends.

The sample holds many counts of this clone. This rearrangement joins TRBV28 to TRBJ2-7; D unresolved. There are 13 residues in the CDR3. Between the trimmed V and J ends, which lost 7 bases and 2 bases, there was a span of 12 bases. Germline loops: CDR1 MDHEN, CDR2 SYDVKM. The CDR3 loop reads CASIRPGTYEQYF. CDR3 in DNA: TGTGCCAGCATCCGTCCTGGGACCTACGAGCAGTACTTC.

With regard to this clone: The junction does not match germline at one end; this may be a read error. This chain joins TRBV6-5 and TRBJ2-7; 7 positions agree with TRBD1. Germline CDR1 reads MNHEY; CDR2 reads SVGAGI. This CDR3 is 15 amino acids long. The CDR3 here is CASSYSPDRAYEQYF. The DNA for the CDR3 is TGTGCCAGCAGTTACTCTCCCGACAGGGCCTACGAGCAGTACTTT.

This chain links TRBV6-1 with TRBJ2-3; TRBD1 might be the D (5 bases). V lost 2 bases, J lost 3 bases, and 12 bases lay in between. The length of the CDR3 is 15 residues. Per germline, CDR1 MNHNS and CDR2 SASEGT. CDR3 sequence reads: CASSEQQGMTDTQYF. CDR3 sequence (DNA): TGTGCCAGCAGTGAACAGCAGGGAATGACAGATACGCAGTATTTT.

The gene calls are TRBV19 and TRBJ2-2; D might be TRBD1 (6 bases). CDR3 length: 14 residues. The ends were cut back, 9 bases at V and 3 bases at J, with 14 bases in the middle. Germline V gives CDR1 LNHDA, CDR2 SQIVND (reference sequence). CDR3 nucleotide sequence: TGTGCCAGCAGGGGAGCGGATTACACCGGGGAGCTGTTTTTT. Translating gives CASRGADYTGELFF.

This chain connects TRBV6-5 to TRBJ2-7; no reliable D call. In germline, CDR1 is MNHEY, CDR2 SVGAGI. The CDR3 has 13 residues. The V gene lost 4 bases and the J gene lost 6 bases, with 13 bases spanning the gap. CDR3: CASSSPGGGEQYF. The CDR3 DNA follows: TGTGCCAGCAGTTCGCCTGGTGGTGGCGAGCAGTACTTC.

The genes are TRBV2 and TRBJ2-2; D is possibly TRBD1 (6 bases). V was shortened by 8 bases and J by 0 bases, with 13 bases between the two germline ends. Germline V gives CDR1 SNHLY, CDR2 FYNNEI. The CDR3 has 15 amino acids. The DNA of the CDR3 is TGTGCCAGCGGACGACAGGATGCGAACACCGGGGAGCTGTTTTTT. It is translated as CASGRQDANTGELFF.

The chain links TRBV5-5 to TRBJ1-1; D uncertain. Germline CDR1 reads SGHKS; CDR2 reads YYEKEE (reference sequence). V shed 2 bases and J shed 8 bases, with 10 bases lying between them. The CDR3 extends over 12 amino acids. The CDR3 DNA reads as TGTGCCAGCAGCTTTTCGGTCAGGGAAGCTTTCTTT. This translates into CASSFSVREAFF.

The rearrangement uses TRBV6-6 and TRBJ1-3, with 9 bases that match TRBD1. Germline CDR1 is MNHNY and CDR2 is SVGAGI (reference sequence). V gave up 8 bases and J gave up 5 bases; unmatched junction bases: 10. The length of the CDR3 is 15 residues. CDR3: CASGAGGQGRNTIYF. The CDR3 DNA follows: TGTGCCAGCGGCGCCGGGGGACAGGGACGAAACACCATATATTTT.

The sample holds a few counts of this clone. Other nucleotide sequences from this sample produce the same CDR3. The chain couples TRBV6-5 to TRBJ1-6; TRBD1 matches at 8 bases. Losses at the gene ends were 5 bases for V and 7 bases for J; bases not matched to a gene: 4. CDR1 is MNHEY, CDR2 SVGAGI, per germline. The CDR3 totals 14 residues. CDR3 amino acids: CASSQGAKNSPLHF. In nucleotides, the CDR3 is TGTGCCAGCAGTCAGGGGGCGAAGAATTCACCCCTCCACTTT.

The genes are TRBV7-2 and TRBJ1-3; D remains unclear. The V end was cut by 1 base, the J end by 2 bases, with 9 bases between. The CDR3 extends over 15 amino acids. Germline lookup yields CDR1 SGHTA and CDR2 FQGNSA. The CDR3 sequence: CASSLEGSTGNTIYF. The CDR3 DNA is TGTGCCAGCAGCTTAGAGGGATCGACTGGAAACACCATATATTTT.

This chain connects TRBV10-1 to TRBJ2-1, with TRBD2 matching 7 bases. CDR1 and CDR2 (germline): WNHNN, SYGVQD (reference sequence). J gave up 0 bases and V 3 bases, and 2 bases lay outside the gene matches. This CDR3 spans 15 amino acids. The CDR3 spells CASSEGGSSYNEQFF. DNA for the CDR3: TGCGCCAGCAGTGAAGGCGGGAGCTCCTACAATGAGCAGTTCTTC.

This clone was detected only a few times. The CDR3 bases are TGTGCCAGCAGTGATTGGGACAGCGAAGCTTTCTTT. Translation: CASSDWDSEAFF. V usage is TRBV6-1 and J usage is TRBJ1-1; 7 nucleotides match TRBD1. Unmatched junction bases numbered 3, after V lost 3 bases and J lost 8 bases. The germline CDR1 and CDR2 sequences are MNHNS and SASEGT. There are 12 residues in the CDR3.

The chain links TRBV7-2 to TRBJ2-1; D is perhaps TRBD2 (5 bases). Germline V CDR1 and CDR2: SGHTA, FQGNSA. The CDR3 sequence is 15 residues long. The germline V and J ends were trimmed by 4 bases and 8 bases, with 18 bases remaining between them. The CDR3 coding sequence is TGTGCCAGCAGCTCCCTCCCGGGGATAGTCGATGAGCAGTTCTTC. Translating it yields CASSSLPGIVDEQFF.